A selection of T cell receptor beta chains follows, all from one sample in a study of early T cells in non-severe SARS-CoV-2 infection. One entry per CDR3 protein, called by TCRdb with MiXCR from the 5' RACE reads. The data hold about 71,000 distinct CDR3 sequences, with roughly an eighth observed a single time. The specimen was whole blood. The source is an adult who was a healthcare worker with PCR-confirmed SARS-CoV-2 infection or an uninfected control (not recorded which). Each CDR3 is given without its conserved first and last residue.

V: TRBV19
CDR3: ASKPGPINYGYT

V: TRBV7-3
CDR3: ASGASVDNYGYT

V: TRBV20-1
CDR3: SAAGEETQY

V: TRBV5-4
CDR3: ASSLIGYNEQF

V: TRBV10-3
CDR3: AISERWHEQY

V: TRBV7-2
CDR3: ASSWKRGAQETQY

V: TRBV3-1
CDR3: ASSQMHSGANVLT

V: TRBV7-6
CDR3: ASSYRDRGTEAF

V: TRBV20-1
CDR3: SVQRGAQETQY

V: TRBV6-6
CDR3: ASSYLRQVAQVAQY

V: TRBV12-3/TRBV12-4
CDR3: ASSPHRGWQETQY

V: TRBV28
CDR3: ASSFAGIDRETQY

V: TRBV29-1
CDR3: SVVIVTGMNTEAF

V: TRBV20-1
CDR3: SARGVGIKPQH

V: TRBV2
CDR3: ASSERSITFSGNTIY

V: TRBV2
CDR3: ASDEEAYNEQF

V: TRBV29-1
CDR3: SVPEQGRRGYT

V: TRBV6-5
CDR3: ASTRTGGEAF

V: TRBV12-3/TRBV12-4
CDR3: ATTRAITDTQY

V: TRBV20-1
CDR3: SAGLNTEAF

V: TRBV5-1
CDR3: ASSFGTGAYNEQF

V: TRBV29-1
CDR3: SVEAGGGTEAF

V: TRBV2
CDR3: ACPAGAGNTEAF

V: TRBV3-1
CDR3: ASRQTGGITEAF

V: TRBV20-1
CDR3: SARGGGYGYT

V: TRBV19
CDR3: ASSEASGNYEQY

V: TRBV11-3
CDR3: ASSSSPDPGTEAF

V: TRBV9
CDR3: ASSARLANEKLF

V: TRBV29-1
CDR3: SVNRGDTDTQY

V: TRBV11-2
CDR3: ASSQQEKLF

V: TRBV12-3/TRBV12-4
CDR3: ASSRTGAGDSPLH

V: TRBV7-9
CDR3: ASSHPGQGSEQY

V: TRBV28
CDR3: ASSLGGRGSYEQY

V: TRBV6-1
CDR3: ASTASYNEQF

V: TRBV19
CDR3: ASRVNAGYQETQY

V: TRBV19
CDR3: ASSIDISGGARQF

V: TRBV9
CDR3: ASSVEGRNEQY

V: TRBV5-1
CDR3: ASRDSPSYEQY

V: TRBV14
CDR3: ASSQDFTGRAF

V: TRBV7-9
CDR3: ASSPPSAPETQY

V: TRBV2
CDR3: ASRIGQNTEAF

V: TRBV6-5
CDR3: ASSYRGAYNEQF

V: TRBV7-9
CDR3: ASSLAGQGAIGYT

V: TRBV2
CDR3: ASRTASGANVLT

V: TRBV28
CDR3: ASSLPQVYEQY

V: TRBV29-1
CDR3: SVGKGPYEQY

V: TRBV7-3
CDR3: ASSLTTSTGELF

V: TRBV5-5
CDR3: ASSLAGPSRGPLH

V: TRBV9
CDR3: ASSVGPYGYT

V: TRBV7-9
CDR3: ASSLGDTNQPQH

V: TRBV28
CDR3: ASSIRRHEQY

V: TRBV27
CDR3: ASSFAGPYEQY

V: TRBV6-5
CDR3: ASSYSTPDEAVEQF